These T cell receptor beta chains were read from a single sample in a study of identical twins. MiXCR was run by TCRdb on the 5' RACE reads, yielding one entry per CDR3 protein. The top ten hold about 2.9% of the sample, which has 430,000 or so distinct CDR3 sequences, 24% seen once. The same specimen was also included in a second study, on T cells expressing NK-cell markers.

The source material was CD4+ T cells sorted from blood. The receptors derive from a woman between 18 and 30 years old in good health. CDR3s include the opening cysteine and the closing phenylalanine or tryptophan. A D gene is named only where the DNA matches it firmly. Expanded clones get a size class; other rows say once, few or many, or leave the size out.

V gene	clone size	J gene	D gene	CDR3 DNA	CDR3 protein
TRBV29-1	NA	TRBJ1-2	NA	TGCAGCGTCGGGACGGGCTATGGCTACACCTTC	CSVGTGYGYTF
TRBV4-1	few	TRBJ2-7	NA	TGCGCCAGCAGCCCCGGACTACTCTCCTACGAGCAGTACTTC	CASSPGLLSYEQYF
TRBV29-1	few	TRBJ1-2	TRBD1	TGCAGCGTTGATCGGGGACAGGGTGTTGGCTACACCTTC	CSVDRGQGVGYTF
TRBV7-4	NA	TRBJ1-2	NA	TGTGCCAGCAGCCCAAAAAGCCCCTATGGCTACACCTTC	CASSPKSPYGYTF
TRBV6-1	few	TRBJ2-5	NA	TGTGCCAGCAGCCTCGGTGGAGCGGGTGAGACCCAGTACTTC	CASSLGGAGETQYF
TRBV10-3	few	TRBJ2-3	NA	TGTGCCATCAAGTCAGGGGTCATGCAGTATTTT	CAIKSGVMQYF
TRBV20-1	few	TRBJ2-1	TRBD2	TGCAGTGCTAGAGTTGGCGGGACTAGCGGGGGGGCGAGATACAATGAGCAGTTCTTC	CSARVGGTSGGARYNEQFF
TRBV5-1	NA	TRBJ2-1	TRBD2	TGCGCCAGCAGCGACGGGACTAGCCCAAAACTCGTGCAGTTCTTC	CASSDGTSPKLVQFF
TRBV5-1	many	TRBJ2-2	NA	TGCGCCAGCAGCCCTCTGGCAAGGAGGGCCTTGACCCCCGACACCGGGGAGCTGTTTTTT	CASSPLARRALTPDTGELFF
TRBV27	few	TRBJ2-3	NA	TGTGCCAGCAGTCCCTACAGGGTTCATGGGGATACGCAGTATTTT	CASSPYRVHGDTQYF
TRBV6-1	few	TRBJ2-3	TRBD2	TGTGCCAGCAGCCCTTTCCTAGCGGGAGGAGATACGCAGTATTTT	CASSPFLAGGDTQYF
TRBV7-2	few	TRBJ2-7	NA	TGTGCCAGCAGCTTAGGGGGTATAGCCTACGAGCAGTACTTC	CASSLGGIAYEQYF
TRBV11-3	NA	TRBJ2-2	TRBD1	TGTGCCAGCAGCCTAATTGACAGGGTGGCGGCCACCGGGGAGCTGTTTTTT	CASSLIDRVAATGELFF
TRBV5-1	NA	TRBJ2-2	NA	TGCGCCAGCAGGGTCCAGCGCGGGACCGGGGAGCTGTTTTTT	CASRVQRGTGELFF
TRBV6-1	NA	TRBJ1-6	TRBD1	TGTGCCAGCAGTGAAGAGGGGGCAGGGTTCTCCTATAATTCACCCCTCCACTTT	CASSEEGAGFSYNSPLHF
TRBV6-2/TRBV6-3	few	TRBJ2-1	TRBD2	TGTGCCGGAACATTAGCGGGAGCCACGTTCTTC	CAGTLAGATFF
TRBV9	few	TRBJ2-3	NA	TGTGCCAGCAGCGTACTCAATGAGGATACGCAGTATTTT	CASSVLNEDTQYF
TRBV20-1	few	TRBJ2-1	TRBD1	TGCAGTGCTACAGGTTCGGGACAGGGGGTTAATGAGCAGTTCTTC	CSATGSGQGVNEQFF
TRBV7-9	NA	TRBJ2-7	NA	TGTGCCAGCACCTCTCAGGCGGTAGCGGGTGAGGGGGACTTC	CASTSQAVAGEGDF
TRBV5-1	NA	TRBJ2-7	NA	TGCGCCAGCAGCTTTCTGGGTTCCGAGCAGTACTTC	CASSFLGSEQYF
TRBV20-1	few	TRBJ2-7	NA	TGCAGTGCGCCAAGGGACTCTTTTCCCTACGAGCAGTACTTC	CSAPRDSFPYEQYF
TRBV6-5	NA	TRBJ2-7	NA	TGTGCCAGCAGACTCGGACAGACCTACGAGCAGTACTTC	CASRLGQTYEQYF
TRBV20-1	NA	TRBJ1-1	NA	TGCAGTGCTCCACCCGGTTTGAACACTGAAGCTTTCTTT	CSAPPGLNTEAFF
TRBV12-3/TRBV12-4	NA	TRBJ2-1	TRBD2	TGTGCCAGCAGCCCCAGCCCTTTTCTAGCGGGGGGGCTTCGGGAGCAGTTCTTC	CASSPSPFLAGGLREQFF